This T cell receptor beta chain appears in the sequencing data of a study of cytomegalovirus exposure and HLA in healthy donors. Findings and caveats of the study: It was reported in a later analysis that an Asian-associated ancestry cluster showed fewer N-insertions than the 666-donor mean.

With 60 Vbeta and 13 Jbeta primers, the PCR was carried out. Produced via immunoSEQ multiplex PCR; TCRdb's table is partial and in-frame only. The sample holds about 250,000 clones; 70% to 90% are singletons and the top ten take roughly 0.22%. This CDR3 spans 13 amino acids. The V end was cut by 3 bases, the J end by 5 bases, with 11 bases between. From germline, CDR1 is SGDLS and CDR2 YYNGEE. Turning to this clone: The antigen is not known.

The genes are TRBV9 and TRBJ1-2, with D possibly TRBD1 on 6 matching bases. The sequenced sample was PBMCs. The clonotype was recovered from a girl aged 2-15 years in good health and CMV-seronegative. CDR3 DNA: TGTGCCAGCAGCGCGAAGGGGGAGTATGGCTACACCTTC. Protein sequence: CASSAKGEYGYTF.